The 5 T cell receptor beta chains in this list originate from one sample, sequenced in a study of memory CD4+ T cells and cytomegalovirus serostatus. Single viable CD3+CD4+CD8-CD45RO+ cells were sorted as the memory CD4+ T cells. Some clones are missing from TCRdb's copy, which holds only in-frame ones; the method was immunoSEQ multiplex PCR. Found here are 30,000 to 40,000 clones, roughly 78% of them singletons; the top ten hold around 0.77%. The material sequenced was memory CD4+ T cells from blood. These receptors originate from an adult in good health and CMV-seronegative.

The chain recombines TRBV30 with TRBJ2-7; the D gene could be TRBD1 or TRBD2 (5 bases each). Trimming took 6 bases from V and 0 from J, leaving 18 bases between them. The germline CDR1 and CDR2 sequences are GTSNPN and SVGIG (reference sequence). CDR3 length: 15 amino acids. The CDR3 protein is CACHRPSGSSYEQYF. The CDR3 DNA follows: TGTGCCTGCCATCGGCCCTCAGGGAGCTCCTACGAGCAGTACTTC.

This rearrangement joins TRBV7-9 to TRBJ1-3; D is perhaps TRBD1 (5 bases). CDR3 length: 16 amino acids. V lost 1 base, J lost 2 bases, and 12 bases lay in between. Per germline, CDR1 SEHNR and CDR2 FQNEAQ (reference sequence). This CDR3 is CASSLGGWGPGNTIYF. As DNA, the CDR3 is TGTGCCAGCAGCTTAGGGGGGTGGGGACCTGGAAACACCATATATTTT. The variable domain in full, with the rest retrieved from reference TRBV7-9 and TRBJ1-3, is DTGVSQNPRHKITKRGQNVTFRCDPISEHNRLYWYRQTLGQGPEFLTYFQNEAQLEKSRLLSDRFSAERPKGSFSTLEIQRTEQGDSAMYLCASSLGGWGPGNTIYFGEGSWLTVV.

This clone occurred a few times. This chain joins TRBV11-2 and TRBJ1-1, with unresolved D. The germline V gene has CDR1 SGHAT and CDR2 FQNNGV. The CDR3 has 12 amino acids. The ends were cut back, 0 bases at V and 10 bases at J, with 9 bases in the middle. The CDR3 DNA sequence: TGTGCCAGCAGCTTAGACAGCAGTGTAGCTTTCTTT. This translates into CASSLDSSVAFF.

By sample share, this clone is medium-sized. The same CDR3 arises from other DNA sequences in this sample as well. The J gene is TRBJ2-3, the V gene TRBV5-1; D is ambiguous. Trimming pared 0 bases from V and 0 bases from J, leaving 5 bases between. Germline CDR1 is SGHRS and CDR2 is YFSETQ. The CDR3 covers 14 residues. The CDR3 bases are TGCGCCAGCAGCTTGGATTCTAGCACAGATACGCAGTATTTT. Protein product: CASSLDSSTDTQYF.

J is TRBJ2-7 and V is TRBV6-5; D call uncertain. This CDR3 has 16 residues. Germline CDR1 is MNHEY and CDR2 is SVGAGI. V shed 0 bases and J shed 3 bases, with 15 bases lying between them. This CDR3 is CASSYSSNSKFYEQYF. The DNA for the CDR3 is TGTGCCAGCAGTTACTCGTCGAACAGTAAATTCTACGAGCAGTACTTC.